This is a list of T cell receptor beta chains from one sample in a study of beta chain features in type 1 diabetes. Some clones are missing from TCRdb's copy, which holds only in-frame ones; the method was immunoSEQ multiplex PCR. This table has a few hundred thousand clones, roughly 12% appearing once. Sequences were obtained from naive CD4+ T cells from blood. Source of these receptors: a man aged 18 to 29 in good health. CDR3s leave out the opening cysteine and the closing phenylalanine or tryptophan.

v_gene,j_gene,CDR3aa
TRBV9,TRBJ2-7,ASSSLGAVPDEQY
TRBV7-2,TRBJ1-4,ASSYQGNNEKLF
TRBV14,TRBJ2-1,ASSETSGRLNEQF
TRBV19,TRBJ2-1,ASTPLAGGGQWEQF
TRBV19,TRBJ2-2,ASSITNTGELF
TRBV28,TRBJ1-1,ASSLDRGRTEAF
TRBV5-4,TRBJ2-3,ASSLGTGRDTQY
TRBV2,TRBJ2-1,ASSLRGGQQF
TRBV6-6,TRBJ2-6,ASSYPRVSGANVLT
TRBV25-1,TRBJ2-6,ASSAEQGVGANVLT
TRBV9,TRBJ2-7,ASSATRSSYEQY
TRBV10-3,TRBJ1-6,AISDGTLNSPLH
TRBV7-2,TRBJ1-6,ASSFKGGPDNSPLH
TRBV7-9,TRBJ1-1,ASSLAQPNTEAF
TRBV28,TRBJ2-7,ASGPGQSYEQY
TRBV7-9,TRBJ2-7,ASSLTRGQMSSYEQY
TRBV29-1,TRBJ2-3,SVTGGADTQY
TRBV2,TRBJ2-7,ASSELGSQQY
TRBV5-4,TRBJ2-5,ASSLGGSHFTAQY
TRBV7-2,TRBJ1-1,ASSPVGRDLNTEAF
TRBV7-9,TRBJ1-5,ASSLGGVGQPQH
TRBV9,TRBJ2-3,ASSTRQERRYADTQY
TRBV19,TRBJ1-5,ASSIKQFPGQPQH
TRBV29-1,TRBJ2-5,SVDPGAEETQY